What follows are 7 T cell receptor beta chains derived from one specimen sequenced in a study of cytomegalovirus exposure and HLA in healthy donors. 13 Jbeta primers and 60 Vbeta primers were used for the PCR. Produced via immunoSEQ multiplex PCR; TCRdb's table is partial and in-frame only. Here the sample spans some 120,000 clones, roughly 80% being singletons. The sample was PBMCs. These receptor sequences come from a woman between 40 and 50 years old in good health and CMV-seropositive.

This clone came up once. The chain uses TRBV11-3 and TRBJ1-1, with a possible D match to TRBD1 (6 bases). Germline CDR1 SGHNT, CDR2 YENEEA. The CDR3 totals 15 residues. Trimming stripped 0 bases from V and 4 bases from J, with 12 bases between. CDR3 sequence: CASSLDLTGSTEAFF. As DNA, the CDR3 is TGTGCCAGCAGCTTAGATCTTACAGGGAGCACTGAAGCTTTCTTT. Full variable domain (outside the CDR3, taken from reference TRBV11-3 and TRBJ1-1): EAGVVQSPRYKIIEKKQPVAFWCNPISGHNTLYWYLQNLGQGPELLIRYENEEAVDDSQLPKDRFSAERLKGVDSTLKIQPAELGDSAVYLCASSLDLTGSTEAFFGQGTRLTVV.

The chain joins TRBV6-6 to TRBJ2-3; D not certain. V was pared by 8 bases and J by 1 base, with 7 bases between. In germline, CDR1 is MNHNY, CDR2 SVGAGI (reference sequence). The CDR3 contains 12 residues. As DNA, the CDR3 is TGTGCCAGCCGTCCAGGCACAGATACGCAGTATTTT. It encodes CASRPGTDTQYF.

The chain recombines TRBV5-1 with TRBJ1-2; a possible D gene is TRBD1 (5 bases). This CDR3 region has 14 residues. The germline gives CDR1 SGHRS, CDR2 YFSETQ. The V and J ends lost 5 bases and 4 bases respectively, with 15 bases between them. Written as DNA, the CDR3 is TGCGCCAGCAGGGCCTCGGGGGGTGGCTATGGCTACACCTTC. Translation: CASRASGGGYGYTF.

The rearrangement uses TRBV7-6 and TRBJ1-5, with D possibly matching TRBD1 (6 bases). V gave up 1 base and J gave up 0 bases, with 13 bases separating them. Germline V gene sequence: CDR1 SGHVS, CDR2 FNYEAQ. The CDR3 has 17 residues. CDR3 nucleotides: TGTGCCAGCAGCTTAGGGGCGGGGGCGGGTAGCAATCAGCCCCAGCATTTT. This sequence encodes CASSLGAGAGSNQPQHF. Complete variable domain (other parts from reference TRBV7-6 and TRBJ1-5): GAGVSQSPRYKVTKRGQDVALRCDPISGHVSLYWYRQALGQGPEFLTYFNYEAQQDKSGLPNDRFSAERPEGSISTLTIQRTEQRDSAMYRCASSLGAGAGSNQPQHFGDGTRLSIL.

This rearrangement joins TRBV5-5 to TRBJ2-7, with D tentatively TRBD1 (7 bases). In germline, CDR1 is SGHKS, CDR2 YYEKEE (reference sequence). V was trimmed by 3 bases and J by 2 bases, leaving 15 bases between them. There are 15 residues in the CDR3. CDR3 residues: CASSSQGGQTYEQYF. The CDR3 DNA sequence: TGTGCCAGCAGCTCCCAGGGGGGACAGACCTACGAGCAGTACTTC.

A note on this clone: One end of the junction does not line up with germline, which may come from a read error. This chain joins TRBV7-9 and TRBJ1-4; TRBD1 is a possible D gene (5 bases). This CDR3 has 12 amino acids. The germline V gene encodes CDR1 SEHNR and CDR2 FQNEAQ (reference sequence). CDR3 DNA sequence: TGTTCCAGCAGGGTGGATCGGGGAAAACTGTTTTTT. It codes for CSSRVDRGKLFF.

The chain employs TRBV18 and TRBJ1-1, with D maybe TRBD1 (5 bases). Germline CDR1 and CDR2: KGHSH and LQKENI. This CDR3 has 14 amino acids. The ends were cut back, 3 bases at V and 4 bases at J, with 12 bases in the middle. CDR3 amino acids: CASSPRGGSTEAFF. The CDR3 DNA sequence: TGTGCCAGCTCACCCCGGGGCGGGAGCACTGAAGCTTTCTTT. Full variable domain (missing parts from reference TRBV18 and TRBJ1-1): NAGVMQNPRHLVRRRGQEARLRCSPMKGHSHVYWYRQLPEEGLKFMVYLQKENIIDESGMPKERFSAEFPKEGPSILRIQQVVRGDSAAYFCASSPRGGSTEAFFGQGTRLTVV.